This entry features one T cell receptor beta chain sequence. No antigen is known for it. Given a much more abundant clone one base away, this may be a read error. No conserved phenylalanine or tryptophan ends this CDR3, so it is likely a read error. Using the deep immunoSEQ assay, TCR CDR3 regions were amplified from genomic DNA by multiplex PCR. Extracted genomic DNA from each cell subset was distributed evenly across all wells of several immunoSEQ 96-well plates, and each plate was treated as a replicate. Each replicate PCR for sorted subsets received about 0.2 ug genomic DNA, equal to some 32,000 T cell genomes. Purified libraries were quantified with a Qubit 3.0 fluorometer, sized on a Bioanalyzer 2100, and re-quantified with the KAPA Library Quantification kit. A separate single-read 150-cycle Illumina NextSeq 550 flow cell was used to sequence each immunoSEQ 96-well plate. The original pipeline was this. Because the immunoSEQ output included only junctional sequences and no quality scores, the filtering could not be the same as the filtering used for full-length reads. Sequences were annotated with PyIR, a Python wrapper for IgBLAST v1.9, and V/J genes and CDR3 were assigned using IMGT germline references. Any read was removed if the V/J assignment was weak (E-value above 1e-6), the CDR3 was missing, or the read contained stop codons, out-of-frame junctions, or ambiguous translated residues. V3J clonotypes were defined as sequences sharing the same inferred V gene, J gene, and CDR3 amino acid sequence. Percentage overlap between repertoires was computed as shared unique clonotypes divided by the size of the smaller repertoire. Repertoire richness was assessed with RTK rarefaction, the Chao1 estimator, and Recon v2.1 estimates of unobserved clonotypes. OLGA was used to compute generation probabilities for all TCRbeta clonotypes that the gDNA method yielded from a few donors. Not all clones reach the TCRdb copy of this immuneACCESS table, which keeps in-frame sequences only. Checked studies attribute under half of the gap to unresolved V genes and leave the rest unexplained. The V and J calls and clone size were taken over from that table, and D and trimming were inferred from the DNA. The sample table holds about 2 million clones, of which about 95% were seen once. The ten largest clonotypes hold 0.13% of the sample.

The sample originates from a study of shared clonotypes between healthy human individuals (dated by TCRdb to the early 2020s). Describing the broader study: The cohort comprised two women and three men aged 18 to 49 years. For each donor, CD4 naive and CD4 memory were each given three plates, CD8 naive was given two plates, and CD8 memory was given one plate. Leukapheresis yielded between about 0.94 and 9 billion PBMCs per donor. Blood TCR repertoires of about 5 healthy adults were deeply sequenced to estimate repertoire size and the extent of clonotype sharing between individuals. Libraries were prepared and TCR repertoires were sequenced by different laboratories using diverse techniques, in order to increase sequencing depth and limit assay-specific biases.

Points the paper makes about the study in general: Sharing across a few donors was observed for about 5% of naive CD4, 3% to 3.5% of naive CD8, roughly 2.4% of memory CD4, and less than 0.45% of memory CD8 clonotypes. Sampling was limited to blood, and TCR repertoires in tissue likely differ from TCR repertoires in blood. Naive subsets generally had larger estimated clonotype richness than memory subsets did. Clonotypes shared by all four sorted-subset donors showed higher generation probabilities than non-shared clonotypes. Incomplete sequencing was indicated by rarefaction of sorted-subset datasets, despite the large sequencing depth. Because the study included a small number of donors, the genetic and exposure-history diversity represented was limited. Pairwise subsampling indicated that sequencing depth was expected to affect the degree of clonotype sharing among donors.

The donors were healthy, HIV-negative adults with no recently reported acute infections or vaccinations. All donors were Caucasian adults living in Nashville, Tennessee, USA. CD4+ T cells were enriched by magnetic negative selection; naive cells were then positively selected on CD45RA, and the negative fraction formed the memory subset. After blood collection by leukapheresis, PBMCs were isolated using Ficoll-Histopaque density gradient centrifugation and then cryopreserved in the vapor phase of liquid nitrogen. Analytical flow cytometry was used to check the purity and quantity of each magnetically sorted T cell population. Genomic DNA was isolated from each sorted fraction and quantified by UV absorbance on a Nanodrop 2000c. Sequencing was done on a sample of naive CD4+ T cells sorted from blood. Per the publication, the cell subset or site label means: CD45RA+ positively selected. The clonotype was recovered from a young man in good health.

The CDR3 sequence is CASSQDLTGAYEQYL. In nucleotides, the sequence is TGCGCCAGCAGCCAAGATCTAACAGGGGCATACGAGCAGTACTTA. The chain couples TRBV4-1 to TRBJ2-7, with 7 central nucleotides matching TRBD1. The junction shows trimming of 0 bases on V and 4 bases on J, and the gene matches do not reach 6 bases of it. The CDR3 numbers 15 amino acids, ends counted. The read is trimmed to its CDR3 DNA, 45 bases read in frame from base 1. CDR1 and CDR2 were assigned from the germline V gene as MGHRA and YSYEKL.